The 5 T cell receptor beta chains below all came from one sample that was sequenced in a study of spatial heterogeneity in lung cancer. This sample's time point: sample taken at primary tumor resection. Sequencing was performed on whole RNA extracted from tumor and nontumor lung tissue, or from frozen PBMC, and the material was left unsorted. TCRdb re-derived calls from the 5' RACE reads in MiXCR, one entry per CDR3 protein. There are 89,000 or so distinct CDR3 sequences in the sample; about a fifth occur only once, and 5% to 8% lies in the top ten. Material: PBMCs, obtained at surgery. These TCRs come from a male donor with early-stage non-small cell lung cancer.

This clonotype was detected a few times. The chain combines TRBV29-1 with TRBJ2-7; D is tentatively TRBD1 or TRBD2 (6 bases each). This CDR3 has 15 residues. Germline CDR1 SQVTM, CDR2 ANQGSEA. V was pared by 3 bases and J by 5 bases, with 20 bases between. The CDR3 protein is CSVDGGAGAFHEQYF. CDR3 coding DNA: TGCAGCGTTGACGGCGGGGCAGGGGCCTTCCACGAGCAGTACTTC.

The CDR3 DNA is TGTGCCAGCAGTGAAGGCAGCGAGGTCCACGAGCAGTACTTC. Amino acids: CASSEGSEVHEQYF. The V gene is TRBV2, the J gene TRBJ2-7; no clear D. The CDR3 spans 14 residues. In germline, CDR1 is SNHLY, CDR2 FYNNEI. Trimming cost V 1 base and J 5 bases, with 12 bases left between them.

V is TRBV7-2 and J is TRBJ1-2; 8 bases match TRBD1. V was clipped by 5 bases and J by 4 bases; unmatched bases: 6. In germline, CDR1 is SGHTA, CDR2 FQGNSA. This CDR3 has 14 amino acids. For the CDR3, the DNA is TGTGCCAGCAGCGCGGCAGGGGGCTTCTATGGCTACACCTTC. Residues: CASSAAGGFYGYTF.

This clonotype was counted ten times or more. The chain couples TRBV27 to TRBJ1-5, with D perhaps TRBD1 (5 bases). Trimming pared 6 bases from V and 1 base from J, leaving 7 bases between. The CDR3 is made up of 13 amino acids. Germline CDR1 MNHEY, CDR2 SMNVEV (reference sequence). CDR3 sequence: CASSKGSNQPQHF. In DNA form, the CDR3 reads TGTGCCAGCAGCAAGGGGAGCAATCAGCCCCAGCATTTT.

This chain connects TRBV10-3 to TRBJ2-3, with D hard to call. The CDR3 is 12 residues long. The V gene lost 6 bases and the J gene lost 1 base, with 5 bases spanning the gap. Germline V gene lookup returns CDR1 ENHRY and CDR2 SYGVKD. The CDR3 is CAIRSGTDTQYF. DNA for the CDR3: TGTGCCATCAGATCGGGCACAGATACGCAGTATTTT.